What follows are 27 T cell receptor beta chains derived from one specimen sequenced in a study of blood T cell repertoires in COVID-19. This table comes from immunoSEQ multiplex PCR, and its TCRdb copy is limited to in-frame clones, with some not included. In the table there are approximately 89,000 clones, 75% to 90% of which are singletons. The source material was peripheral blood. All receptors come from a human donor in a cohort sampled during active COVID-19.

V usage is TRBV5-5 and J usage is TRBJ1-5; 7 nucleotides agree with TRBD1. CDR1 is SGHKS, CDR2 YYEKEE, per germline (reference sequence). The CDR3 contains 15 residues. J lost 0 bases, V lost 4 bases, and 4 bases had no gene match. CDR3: CASSRTGYSNQPQHF. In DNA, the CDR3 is TGTGCCAGCAGCCGGACAGGCTATAGCAATCAGCCCCAGCATTTT.

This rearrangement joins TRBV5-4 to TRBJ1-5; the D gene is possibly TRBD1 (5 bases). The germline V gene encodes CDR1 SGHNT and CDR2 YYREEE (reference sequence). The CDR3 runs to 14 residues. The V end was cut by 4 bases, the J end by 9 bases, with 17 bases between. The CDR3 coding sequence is TGTGCCAGCAGCGCGGGACTTGAGGGGCTGCCCCAGCATTTT. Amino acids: CASSAGLEGLPQHF.

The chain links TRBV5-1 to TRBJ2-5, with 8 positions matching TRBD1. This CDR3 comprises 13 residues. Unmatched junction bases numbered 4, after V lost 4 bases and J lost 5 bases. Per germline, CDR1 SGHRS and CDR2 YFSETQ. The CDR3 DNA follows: TGCGCCAGCAGCCCACGGACAGGGGAGACCCAGTACTTC. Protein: CASSPRTGETQYF.

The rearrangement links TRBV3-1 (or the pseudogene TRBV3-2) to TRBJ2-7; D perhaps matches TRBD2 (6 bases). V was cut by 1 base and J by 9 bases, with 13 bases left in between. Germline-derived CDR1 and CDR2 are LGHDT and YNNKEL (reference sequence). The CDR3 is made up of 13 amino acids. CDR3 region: CASSQGEVGGQYF. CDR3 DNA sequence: TGTGCCAGCAGCCAAGGCGAGGTGGGAGGGCAGTACTTC.

The CDR3 sequence is CASSLGQVESSGANVLTF. CDR3 DNA: TGTGCCAGCAGCTTGGGACAGGTAGAGAGCTCTGGGGCCAACGTCCTGACTTTC. The chain has TRBV5-8 and TRBJ2-6; D might be TRBD1 (6 bases). Trimming took off 0 bases at V and 0 bases at J, with 13 bases between the two ends. Per germline, CDR1 SGHTS and CDR2 YDEGEE. The CDR3 totals 18 residues.

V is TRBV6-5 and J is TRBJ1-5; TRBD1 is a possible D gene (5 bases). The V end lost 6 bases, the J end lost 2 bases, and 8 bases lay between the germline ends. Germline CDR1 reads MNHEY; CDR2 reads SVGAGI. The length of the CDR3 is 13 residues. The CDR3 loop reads CASRRDGNQPQHF. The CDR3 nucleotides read TGTGCCAGCAGGCGGGACGGCAATCAGCCCCAGCATTTT.

DNA for the CDR3: TGTGCCAGCTCACCCCAGACCAGGGGGCGAAATTATGGCTACACCTTC. The encoded protein is CASSPQTRGRNYGYTF. The V call is TRBV18, the J call TRBJ1-2, with 8 bases identical to TRBD1. The junction had 11 bases not matched to a gene; V was cut back by 3 bases and J by 5 bases. This CDR3 is built from 16 residues. From germline, CDR1 is KGHSH and CDR2 LQKENI.

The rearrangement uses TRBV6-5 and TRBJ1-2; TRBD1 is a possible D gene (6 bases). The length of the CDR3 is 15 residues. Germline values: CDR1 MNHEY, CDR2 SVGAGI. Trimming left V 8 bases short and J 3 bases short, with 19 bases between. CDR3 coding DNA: TGTGCCAGCCTCCCGGGTCGAACAGGGTACTATGGCTACACCTTC. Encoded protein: CASLPGRTGYYGYTF.

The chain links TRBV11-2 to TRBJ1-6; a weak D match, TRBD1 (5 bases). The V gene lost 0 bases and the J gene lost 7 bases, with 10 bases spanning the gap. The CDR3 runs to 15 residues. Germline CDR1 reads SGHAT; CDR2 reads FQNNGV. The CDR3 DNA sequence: TGTGCCAGCAGCTTAGAACGGACACCCAATTCACCCCTCCACTTT. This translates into CASSLERTPNSPLHF.

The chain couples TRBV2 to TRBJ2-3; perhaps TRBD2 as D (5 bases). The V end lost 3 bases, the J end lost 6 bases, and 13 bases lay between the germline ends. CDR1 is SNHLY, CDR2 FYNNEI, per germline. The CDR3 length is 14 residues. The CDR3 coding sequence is TGTGCCAGCAGTGAGGAGGCGGTGCGGGATACGCAGTATTTT. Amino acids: CASSEEAVRDTQYF.

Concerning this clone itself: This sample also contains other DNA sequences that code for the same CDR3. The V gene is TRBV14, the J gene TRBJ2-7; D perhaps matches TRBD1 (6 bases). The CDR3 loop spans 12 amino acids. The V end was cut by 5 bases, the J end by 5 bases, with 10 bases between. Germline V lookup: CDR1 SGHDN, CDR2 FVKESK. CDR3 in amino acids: CASSGQWHEQYF. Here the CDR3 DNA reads TGTGCCAGCAGCGGACAGTGGCACGAGCAGTACTTC. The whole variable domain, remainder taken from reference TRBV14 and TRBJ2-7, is EAGVTQFPSHSVIEKGQTVTLRCDPISGHDNLYWYRRVMGKEIKFLLHFVKESKQDESGMPNNRFLAERTGGTYSTLKVQPAELEDSGVYFCASSGQWHEQYFGPGTRLTVT.

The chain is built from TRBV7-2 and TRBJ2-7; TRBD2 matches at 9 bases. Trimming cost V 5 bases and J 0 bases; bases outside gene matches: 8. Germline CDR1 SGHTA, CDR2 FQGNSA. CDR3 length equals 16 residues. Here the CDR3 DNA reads TGTGCCAGCAGCATGAGGCTAGCGGGGCACTCCTACGAGCAGTACTTC. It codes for CASSMRLAGHSYEQYF.

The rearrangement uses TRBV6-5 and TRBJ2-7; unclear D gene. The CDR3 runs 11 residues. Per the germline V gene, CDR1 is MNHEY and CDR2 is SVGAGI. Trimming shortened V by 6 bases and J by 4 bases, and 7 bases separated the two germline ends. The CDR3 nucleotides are TGTGCCAGCAGGTATAGATACGAGCAGTACTTC. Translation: CASRYRYEQYF.

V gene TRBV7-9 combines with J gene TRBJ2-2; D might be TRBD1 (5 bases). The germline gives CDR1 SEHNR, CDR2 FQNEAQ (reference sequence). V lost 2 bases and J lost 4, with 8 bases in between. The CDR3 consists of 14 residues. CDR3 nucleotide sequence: TGTGCCAGCAGCTTACCAAGGGGCACCGGGGAGCTGTTTTTT. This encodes CASSLPRGTGELFF.

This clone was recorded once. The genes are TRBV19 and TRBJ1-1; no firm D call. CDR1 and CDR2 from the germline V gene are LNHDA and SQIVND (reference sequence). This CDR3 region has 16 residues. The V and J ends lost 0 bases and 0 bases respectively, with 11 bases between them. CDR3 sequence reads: CASSIDRRRVNTEAFF. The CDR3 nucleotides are TGTGCCAGTAGTATAGATCGGAGACGGGTGAACACTGAAGCTTTCTTT. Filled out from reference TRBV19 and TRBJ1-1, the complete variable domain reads DGGITQSPKYLFRKEGQNVTLSCEQNLNHDAMYWYRQDPGQGLRLIYYSQIVNDFQKGDIAEGYSVSREKKESFPLTVTSAQKNPTAFYLCASSIDRRRVNTEAFFGQGTRLTVV.

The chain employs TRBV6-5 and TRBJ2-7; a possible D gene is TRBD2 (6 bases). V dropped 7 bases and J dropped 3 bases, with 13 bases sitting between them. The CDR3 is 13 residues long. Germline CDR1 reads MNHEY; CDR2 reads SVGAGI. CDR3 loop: CASKWRGNYEQYF. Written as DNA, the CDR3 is TGTGCCAGCAAGTGGAGGGGAAACTACGAGCAGTACTTC.

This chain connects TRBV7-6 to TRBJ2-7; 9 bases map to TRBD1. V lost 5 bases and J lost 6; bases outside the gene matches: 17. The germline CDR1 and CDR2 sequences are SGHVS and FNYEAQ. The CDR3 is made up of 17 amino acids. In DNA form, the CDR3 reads TGTGCCAGCAGCGTAACCGGGACAGGGCCCCTTTCGGGCGAGCAGTACTTC. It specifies CASSVTGTGPLSGEQYF.

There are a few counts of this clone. The CDR3: CATSSTGVGYTF. The CDR3 DNA sequence: TGTGCCACCAGCTCGACAGGGGTTGGCTACACCTTC. The chain employs TRBV24-1 and TRBJ1-2; 8 bases are shared with TRBD1. V lost 7 bases to trimming and J lost 7 bases; unmatched junction nucleotides: 4. Germline CDR1 is KGHDR and CDR2 is SFDVKD. This CDR3 contains 12 residues.

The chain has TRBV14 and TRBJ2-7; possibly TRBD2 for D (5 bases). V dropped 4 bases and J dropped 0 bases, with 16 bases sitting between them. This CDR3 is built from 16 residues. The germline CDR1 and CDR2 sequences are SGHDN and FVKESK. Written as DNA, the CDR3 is TGTGCCAGCAGCCCCTGGGGAACGGGGAGCTCCTACGAGCAGTACTTC. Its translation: CASSPWGTGSSYEQYF.

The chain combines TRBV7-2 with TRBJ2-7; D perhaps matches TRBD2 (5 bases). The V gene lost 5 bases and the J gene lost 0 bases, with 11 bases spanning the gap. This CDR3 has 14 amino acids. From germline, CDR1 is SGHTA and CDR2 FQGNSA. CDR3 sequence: CASSADYYSYEQYF. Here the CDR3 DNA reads TGTGCCAGCAGCGCAGACTACTACTCCTACGAGCAGTACTTC.

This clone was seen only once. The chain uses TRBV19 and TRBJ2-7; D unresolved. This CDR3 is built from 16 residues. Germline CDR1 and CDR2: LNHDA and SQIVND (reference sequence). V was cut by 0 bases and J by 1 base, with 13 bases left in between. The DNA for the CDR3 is TGTGCCAGTAGTATAGACGCGAAGCAGGAATCCTACGAGCAGTACTTC. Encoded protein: CASSIDAKQESYEQYF.

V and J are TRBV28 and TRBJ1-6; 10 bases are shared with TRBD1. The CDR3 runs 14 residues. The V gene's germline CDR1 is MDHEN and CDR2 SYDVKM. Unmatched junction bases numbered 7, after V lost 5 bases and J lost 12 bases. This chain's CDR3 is CASSIGQGVQPLHF. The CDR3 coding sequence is TGTGCCAGCAGTATTGGACAGGGGGTTCAACCCCTCCACTTT.

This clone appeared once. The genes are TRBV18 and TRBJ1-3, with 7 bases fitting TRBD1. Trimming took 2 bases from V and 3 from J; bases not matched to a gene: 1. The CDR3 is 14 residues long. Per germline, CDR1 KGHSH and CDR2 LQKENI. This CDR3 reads CASSPRQGGNTIYF. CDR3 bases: TGTGCCAGCTCACCAAGACAGGGTGGAAACACCATATATTTT.

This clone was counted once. The CDR3 loop is CASSPLNRVHNEQFF. CDR3 DNA sequence: TGTGCCAGCAGCCCTTTGAACAGGGTGCACAATGAGCAGTTCTTC. The chain is built from TRBV14 and TRBJ2-1; D possibly corresponds to TRBD1 (6 bases). The CDR3 consists of 15 residues. Trimming took off 4 bases at V and 5 bases at J, with 15 bases between the two ends. CDR1 and CDR2 from the germline V gene are SGHDN and FVKESK.

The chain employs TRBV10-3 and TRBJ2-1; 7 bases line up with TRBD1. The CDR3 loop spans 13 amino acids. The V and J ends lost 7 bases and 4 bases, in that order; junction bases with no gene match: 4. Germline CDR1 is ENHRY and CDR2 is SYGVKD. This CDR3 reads CAITEGQYNEQFF. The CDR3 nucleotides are TGTGCCATCACCGAGGGACAGTACAATGAGCAGTTCTTC.

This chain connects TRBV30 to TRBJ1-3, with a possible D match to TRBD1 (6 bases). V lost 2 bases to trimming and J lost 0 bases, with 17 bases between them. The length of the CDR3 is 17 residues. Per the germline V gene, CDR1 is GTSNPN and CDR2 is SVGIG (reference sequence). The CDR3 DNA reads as TGTGCCTGGAGTACAATCCCCGGGACAACCTCTGGAAACACCATATATTTT. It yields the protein CAWSTIPGTTSGNTIYF.

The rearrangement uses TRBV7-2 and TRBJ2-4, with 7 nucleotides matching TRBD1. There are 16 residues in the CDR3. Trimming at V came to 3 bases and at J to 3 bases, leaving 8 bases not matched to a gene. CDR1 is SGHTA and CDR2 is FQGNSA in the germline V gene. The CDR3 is CASSFDRETYKNIQYF. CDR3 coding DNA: TGTGCCAGCAGCTTCGACAGGGAAACCTACAAAAACATTCAGTACTTC.